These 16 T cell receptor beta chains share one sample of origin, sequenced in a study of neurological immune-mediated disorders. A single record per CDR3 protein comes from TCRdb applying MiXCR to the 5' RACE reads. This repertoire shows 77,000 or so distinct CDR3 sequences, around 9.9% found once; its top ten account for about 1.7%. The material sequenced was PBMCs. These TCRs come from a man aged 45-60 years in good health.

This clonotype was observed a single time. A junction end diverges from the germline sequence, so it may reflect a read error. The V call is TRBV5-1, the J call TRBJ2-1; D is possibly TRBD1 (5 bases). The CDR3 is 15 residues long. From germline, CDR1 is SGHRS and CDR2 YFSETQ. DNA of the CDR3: TGCGCTAGCAGCTTGGCGTACAGGTCTGGCAATGAGCAGTTCTTC. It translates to CASSLAYRSGNEQFF.

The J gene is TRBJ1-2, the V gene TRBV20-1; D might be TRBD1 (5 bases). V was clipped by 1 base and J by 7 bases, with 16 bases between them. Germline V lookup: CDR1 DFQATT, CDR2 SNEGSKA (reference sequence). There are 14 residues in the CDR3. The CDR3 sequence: CSARVSVGVSGYTF. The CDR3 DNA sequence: TGCAGTGCTAGAGTTTCGGTAGGGGTCAGTGGCTACACCTTC.

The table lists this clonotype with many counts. The CDR3 coding sequence is TGTGCCAGCAGTGAAGAGGGACAGGGGTTCTCCAATGAGCAGTTCTTC. As protein: CASSEEGQGFSNEQFF. The chain has TRBV6-4 and TRBJ2-1; 10 positions agree with TRBD1. Per the germline V gene, CDR1 is MRHNA and CDR2 is SNTAGT. CDR3 length: 16 amino acids. V trimming: 3 bases; J trimming: 6 bases; junction bases outside the gene matches: 8.

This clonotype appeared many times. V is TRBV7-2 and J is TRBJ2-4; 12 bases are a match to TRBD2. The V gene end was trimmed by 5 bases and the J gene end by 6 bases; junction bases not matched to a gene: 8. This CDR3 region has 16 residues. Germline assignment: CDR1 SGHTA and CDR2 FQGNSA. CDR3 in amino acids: CASSPTSTSGRNIQYF. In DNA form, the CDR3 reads TGTGCCAGCAGCCCCACCTCGACTAGCGGGAGAAACATTCAGTACTTC.

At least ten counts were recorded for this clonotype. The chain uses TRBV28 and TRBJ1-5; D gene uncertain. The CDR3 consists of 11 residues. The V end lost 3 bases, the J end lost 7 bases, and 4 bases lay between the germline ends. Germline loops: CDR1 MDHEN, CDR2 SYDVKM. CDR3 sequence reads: CASSLSQPQHF. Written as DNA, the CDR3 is TGTGCCAGCAGTTTGAGCCAGCCCCAGCATTTT.

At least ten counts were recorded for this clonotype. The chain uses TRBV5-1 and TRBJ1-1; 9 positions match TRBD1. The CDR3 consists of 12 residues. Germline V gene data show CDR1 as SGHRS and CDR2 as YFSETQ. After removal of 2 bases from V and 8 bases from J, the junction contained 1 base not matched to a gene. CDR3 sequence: CASSFTGGEAFF. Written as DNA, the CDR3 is TGCGCCAGCAGCTTTACAGGGGGCGAAGCTTTCTTT.

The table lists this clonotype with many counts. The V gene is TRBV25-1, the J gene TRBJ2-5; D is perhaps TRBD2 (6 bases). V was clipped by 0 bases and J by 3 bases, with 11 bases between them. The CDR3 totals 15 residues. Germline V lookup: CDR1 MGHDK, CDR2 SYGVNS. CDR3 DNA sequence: TGTGCCAGCAGTGAATATGCGGGGACGAAAGAGACCCAGTACTTC. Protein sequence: CASSEYAGTKETQYF.

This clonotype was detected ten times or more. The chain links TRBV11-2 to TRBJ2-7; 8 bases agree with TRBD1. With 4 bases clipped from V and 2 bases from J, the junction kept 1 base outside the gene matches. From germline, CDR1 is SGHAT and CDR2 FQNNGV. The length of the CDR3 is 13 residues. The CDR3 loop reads CASSSDRAYEQYF. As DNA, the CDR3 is TGTGCCAGCAGCTCGGACAGGGCCTACGAGCAGTACTTC.

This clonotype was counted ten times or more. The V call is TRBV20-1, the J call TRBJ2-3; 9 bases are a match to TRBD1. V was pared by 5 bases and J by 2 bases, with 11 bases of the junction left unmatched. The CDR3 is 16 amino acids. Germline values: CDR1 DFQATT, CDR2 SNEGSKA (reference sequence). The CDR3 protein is CSASPGQGSHTDTQYF. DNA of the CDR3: TGCAGTGCTTCGCCGGGACAGGGTTCGCACACAGATACGCAGTATTTT.

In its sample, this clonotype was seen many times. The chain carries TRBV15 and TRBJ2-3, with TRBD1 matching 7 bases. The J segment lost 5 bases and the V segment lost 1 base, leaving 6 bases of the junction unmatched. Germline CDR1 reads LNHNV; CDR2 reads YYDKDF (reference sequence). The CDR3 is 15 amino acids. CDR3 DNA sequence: TGTGCCACCAGCAGAGGACAGGGCAGGGGAGATACGCAGTATTTT. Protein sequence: CATSRGQGRGDTQYF.

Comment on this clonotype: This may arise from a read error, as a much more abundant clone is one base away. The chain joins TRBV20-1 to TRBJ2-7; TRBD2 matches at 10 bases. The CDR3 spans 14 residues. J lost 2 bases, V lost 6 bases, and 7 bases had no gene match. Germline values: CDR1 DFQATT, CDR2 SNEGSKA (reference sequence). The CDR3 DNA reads TGCAGTGCCAATAGCGGGAGGCACCCCTACGAGCAGTACTTC. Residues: CSANSGRHPYEQYF.

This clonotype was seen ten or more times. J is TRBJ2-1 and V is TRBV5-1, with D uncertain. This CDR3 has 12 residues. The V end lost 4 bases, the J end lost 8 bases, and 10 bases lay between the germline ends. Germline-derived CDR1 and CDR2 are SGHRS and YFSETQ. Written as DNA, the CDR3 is TGCGCCAGCAGCCAGACGGATGATGAGCAGTTCTTC. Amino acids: CASSQTDDEQFF.

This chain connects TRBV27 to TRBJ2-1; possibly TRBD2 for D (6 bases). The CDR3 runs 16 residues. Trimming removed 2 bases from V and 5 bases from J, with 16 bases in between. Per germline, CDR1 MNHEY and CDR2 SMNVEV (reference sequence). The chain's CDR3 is CASSLIGRRWNNEQFF. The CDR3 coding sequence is TGTGCCAGCAGTTTAATAGGGAGGCGATGGAACAATGAGCAGTTCTTC.

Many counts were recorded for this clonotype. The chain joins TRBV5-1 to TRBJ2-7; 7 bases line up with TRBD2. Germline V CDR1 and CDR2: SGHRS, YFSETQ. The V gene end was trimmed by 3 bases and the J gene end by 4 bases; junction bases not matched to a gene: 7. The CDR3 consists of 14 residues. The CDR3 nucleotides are TGCGCCAGCAGCTCGGGAGGCGGGATGTACGAGCAGTACTTC. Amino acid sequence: CASSSGGGMYEQYF.

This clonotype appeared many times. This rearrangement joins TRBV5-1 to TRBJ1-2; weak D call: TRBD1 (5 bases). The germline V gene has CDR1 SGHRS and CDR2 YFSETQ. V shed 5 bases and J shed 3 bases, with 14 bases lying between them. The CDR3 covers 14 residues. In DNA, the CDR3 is TGCGCCAGCAGTCCCGGCAGGGCGGACTATGGCTACACCTTC. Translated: CASSPGRADYGYTF.

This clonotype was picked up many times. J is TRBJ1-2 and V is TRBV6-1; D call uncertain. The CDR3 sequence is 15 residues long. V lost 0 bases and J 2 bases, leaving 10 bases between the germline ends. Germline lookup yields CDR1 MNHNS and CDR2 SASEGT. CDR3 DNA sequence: TGTGCCAGCAGTGAAGCGTTAACAGTCAACTATGGCTACACCTTC. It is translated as CASSEALTVNYGYTF.